This T cell receptor (beta chain) was sequenced in a study of cytomegalovirus exposure and HLA in healthy donors. This clone was detected only once. Its target is not known. PCR used 60 Vbeta primers and 13 Jbeta primers. Measured with immunoSEQ multiplex PCR; TCRdb has only the in-frame clones, and not every one. The sample contains over 150,000 clones, 80% of which appear only once. General study findings and limits: TCR beta V segments were, for the most part, productive about 87% or about 30% of the time in an earlier analysis. Later analysis identified a missense DCLRE1C variant that was linked to TCR beta V- and J-gene trimming.

The CDR3 totals 13 residues. CDR1 is SGHNT and CDR2 is YENEEA in the germline V gene. V lost 1 base to trimming and J lost 6 bases, with 7 bases between them. The clonotype was recovered from a young man in good health and CMV-seropositive. The chain carries TRBV11-3 and TRBJ1-3, with no clear D. The source material was PBMCs. CDR3 bases: TGTGCCAGCAGCTTAGGCGCGGAAAACACCATATATTTT. Its translation is CASSLGAENTIYF.